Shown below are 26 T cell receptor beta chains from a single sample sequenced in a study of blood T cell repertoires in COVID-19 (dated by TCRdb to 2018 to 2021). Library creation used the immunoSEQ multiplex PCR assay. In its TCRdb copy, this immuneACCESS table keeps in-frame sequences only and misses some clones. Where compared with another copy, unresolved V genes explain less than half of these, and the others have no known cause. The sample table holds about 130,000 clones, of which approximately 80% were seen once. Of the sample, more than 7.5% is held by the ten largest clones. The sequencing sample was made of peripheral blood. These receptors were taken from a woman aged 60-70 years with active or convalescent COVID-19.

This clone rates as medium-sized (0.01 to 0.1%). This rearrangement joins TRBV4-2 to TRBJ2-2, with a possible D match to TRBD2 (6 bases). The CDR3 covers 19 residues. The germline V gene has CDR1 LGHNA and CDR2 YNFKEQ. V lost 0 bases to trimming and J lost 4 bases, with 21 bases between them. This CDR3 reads CASSQERRGLRETTGELFF. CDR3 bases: TGTGCCAGCAGCCAAGAGAGGAGGGGCCTACGGGAGACCACCGGGGAGCTGTTTTTT.

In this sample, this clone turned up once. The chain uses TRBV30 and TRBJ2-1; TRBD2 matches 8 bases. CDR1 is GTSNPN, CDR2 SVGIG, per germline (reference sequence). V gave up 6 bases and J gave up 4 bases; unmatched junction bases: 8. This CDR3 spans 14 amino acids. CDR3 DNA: TGTGCCTGCACAGGCGGGAGGCAGTACAATGAGCAGTTCTTC. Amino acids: CACTGGRQYNEQFF.

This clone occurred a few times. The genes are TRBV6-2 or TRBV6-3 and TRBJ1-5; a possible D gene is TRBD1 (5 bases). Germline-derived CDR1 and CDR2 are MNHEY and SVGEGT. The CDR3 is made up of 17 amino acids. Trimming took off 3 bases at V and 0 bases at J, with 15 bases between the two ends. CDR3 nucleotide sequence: TGTGCCAGCAGTTATATCCTCCTGACAGATAGCAATCAGCCCCAGCATTTT. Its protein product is CASSYILLTDSNQPQHF.

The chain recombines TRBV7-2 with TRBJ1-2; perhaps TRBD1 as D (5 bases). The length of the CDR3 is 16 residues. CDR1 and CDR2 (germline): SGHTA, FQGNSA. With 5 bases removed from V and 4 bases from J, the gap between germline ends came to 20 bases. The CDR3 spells CASSPTTQVVAYGYTF. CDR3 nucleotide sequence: TGTGCCAGCAGCCCTACCACACAGGTTGTAGCCTATGGCTACACCTTC.

Here the CDR3 reads CASSVGGDGNSYEQYF. The DNA for the CDR3 is TGTGCCAGCAGCGTAGGGGGGGACGGAAACTCCTACGAGCAGTACTTC. V is TRBV9 and J is TRBJ2-7; D may be TRBD2 (6 bases). Germline CDR1 reads SGDLS; CDR2 reads YYNGEE. The CDR3 loop spans 16 amino acids. V lost 0 bases and J lost 0, with 13 bases in between.

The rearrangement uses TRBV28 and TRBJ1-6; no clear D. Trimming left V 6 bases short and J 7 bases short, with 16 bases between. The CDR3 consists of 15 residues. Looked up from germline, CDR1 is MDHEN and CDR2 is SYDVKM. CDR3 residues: CASSDPALLNSPLHF. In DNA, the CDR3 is TGTGCCAGCAGCGACCCAGCGCTTTTAAATTCACCCCTCCACTTT.

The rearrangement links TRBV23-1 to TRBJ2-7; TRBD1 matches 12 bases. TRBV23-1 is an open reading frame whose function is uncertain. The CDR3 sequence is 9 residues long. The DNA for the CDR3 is TGCGCCAGATGGGACAGGGGGCCAGTC. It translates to CARWDRGPV.

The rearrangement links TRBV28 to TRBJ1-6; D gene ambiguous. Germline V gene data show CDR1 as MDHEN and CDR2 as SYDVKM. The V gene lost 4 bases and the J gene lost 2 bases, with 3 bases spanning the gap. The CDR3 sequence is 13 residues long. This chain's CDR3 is CASSYTYNSPLHF. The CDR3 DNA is TGTGCCAGCAGTTATACCTATAATTCACCCCTCCACTTT.

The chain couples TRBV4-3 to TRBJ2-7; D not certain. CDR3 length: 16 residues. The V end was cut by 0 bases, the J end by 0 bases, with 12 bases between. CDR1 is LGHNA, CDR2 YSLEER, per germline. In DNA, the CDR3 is TGCGCCAGCAGCCAAGATCTAACGGTTATCTCCTACGAGCAGTACTTC. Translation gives CASSQDLTVISYEQYF.

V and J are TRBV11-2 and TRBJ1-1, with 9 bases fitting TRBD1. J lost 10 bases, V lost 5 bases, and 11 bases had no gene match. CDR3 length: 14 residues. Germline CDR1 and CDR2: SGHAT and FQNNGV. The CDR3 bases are TGTGCCAGCAGCGCCTCCGGGACAGGGATCGGAGCTTTCTTT. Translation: CASSASGTGIGAFF.

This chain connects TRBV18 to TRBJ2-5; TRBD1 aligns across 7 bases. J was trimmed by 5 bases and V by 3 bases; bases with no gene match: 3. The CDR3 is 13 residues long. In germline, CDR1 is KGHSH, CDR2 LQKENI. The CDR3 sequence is CASSPGTVETQYF. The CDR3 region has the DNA TGTGCCAGCTCACCGGGGACAGTGGAGACCCAGTACTTC.

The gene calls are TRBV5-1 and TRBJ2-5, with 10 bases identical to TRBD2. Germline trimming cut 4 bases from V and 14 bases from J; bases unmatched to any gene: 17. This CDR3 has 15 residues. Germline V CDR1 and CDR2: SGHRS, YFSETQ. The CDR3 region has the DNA TGCGCCAGCAGCCCGGCCGGAGCGGGGGGGCTGGCTAAATACTTC. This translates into CASSPAGAGGLAKYF.

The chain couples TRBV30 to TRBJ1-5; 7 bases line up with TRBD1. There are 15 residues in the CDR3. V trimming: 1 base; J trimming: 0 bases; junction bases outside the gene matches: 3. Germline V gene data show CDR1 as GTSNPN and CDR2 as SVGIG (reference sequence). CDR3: CAWSGTGYSNQPQHF. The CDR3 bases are TGTGCCTGGAGTGGGACAGGCTATAGCAATCAGCCCCAGCATTTT.

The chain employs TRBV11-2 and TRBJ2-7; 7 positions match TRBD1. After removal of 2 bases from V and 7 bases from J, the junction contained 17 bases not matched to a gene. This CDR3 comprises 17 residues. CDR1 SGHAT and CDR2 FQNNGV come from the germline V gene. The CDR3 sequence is CASSLRGLGTEGGEQYV. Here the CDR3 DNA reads TGTGCCAGCAGCTTACGGGGCTTGGGGACAGAGGGTGGAGAGCAGTACGTC.

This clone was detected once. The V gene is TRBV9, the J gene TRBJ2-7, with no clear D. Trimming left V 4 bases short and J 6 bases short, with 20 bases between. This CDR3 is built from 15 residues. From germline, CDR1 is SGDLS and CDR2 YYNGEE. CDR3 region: CASSPRVNDPGEQYF. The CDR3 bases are TGTGCCAGCAGCCCCCGGGTAAACGATCCCGGCGAGCAGTACTTC.

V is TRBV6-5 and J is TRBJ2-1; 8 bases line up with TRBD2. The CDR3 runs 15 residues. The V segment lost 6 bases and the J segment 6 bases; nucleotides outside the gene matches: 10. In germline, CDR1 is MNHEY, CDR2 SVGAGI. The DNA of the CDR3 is TGTGCCAGCAGGCCAGCACTAGCGGAGTTCAATGAGCAGTTCTTC. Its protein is CASRPALAEFNEQFF.

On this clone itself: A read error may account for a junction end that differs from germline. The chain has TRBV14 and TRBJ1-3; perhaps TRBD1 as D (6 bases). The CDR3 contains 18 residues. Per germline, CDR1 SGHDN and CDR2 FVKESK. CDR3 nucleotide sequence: TGTGCCAGCAGCCAAGATTGGCCAGGGGAAGTTTCTGGGAACACCATATATTTT. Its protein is CASSQDWPGEVSGNTIYF.

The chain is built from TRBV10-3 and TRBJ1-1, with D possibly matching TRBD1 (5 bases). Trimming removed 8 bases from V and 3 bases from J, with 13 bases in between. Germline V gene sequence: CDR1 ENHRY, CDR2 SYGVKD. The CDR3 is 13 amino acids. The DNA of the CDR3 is TGTGCCATCTCAGGCAGGGTTGACACTGAAGCTTTCTTT. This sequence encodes CAISGRVDTEAFF.

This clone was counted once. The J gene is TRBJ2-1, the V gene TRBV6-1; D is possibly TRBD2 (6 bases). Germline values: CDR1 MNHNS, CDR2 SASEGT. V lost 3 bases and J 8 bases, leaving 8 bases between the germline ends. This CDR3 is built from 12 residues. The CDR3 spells CASSDWGDEQFF. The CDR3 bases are TGTGCCAGCAGTGATTGGGGGGATGAGCAGTTCTTC.

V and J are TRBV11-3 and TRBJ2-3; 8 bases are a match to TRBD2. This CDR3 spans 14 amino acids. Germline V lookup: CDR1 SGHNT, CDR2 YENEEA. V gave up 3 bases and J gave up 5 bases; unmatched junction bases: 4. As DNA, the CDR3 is TGTGCCAGCAGCTTCCGGGGGGGGGAAGATACGCAGTATTTT. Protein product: CASSFRGGEDTQYF.

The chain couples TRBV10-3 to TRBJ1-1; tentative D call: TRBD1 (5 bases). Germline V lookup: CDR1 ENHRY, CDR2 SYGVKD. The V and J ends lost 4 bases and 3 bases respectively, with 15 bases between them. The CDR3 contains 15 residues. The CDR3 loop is CAISGETGIHTEAFF. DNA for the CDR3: TGTGCCATCAGTGGGGAAACAGGTATTCACACTGAAGCTTTCTTT.

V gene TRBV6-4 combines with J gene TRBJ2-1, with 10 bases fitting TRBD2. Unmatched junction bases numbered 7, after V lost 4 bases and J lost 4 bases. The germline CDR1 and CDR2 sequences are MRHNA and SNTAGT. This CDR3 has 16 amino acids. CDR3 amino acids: CASSADPSGSYNEQFF. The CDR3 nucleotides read TGTGCCAGCAGTGCCGACCCTAGCGGGAGTTACAATGAGCAGTTCTTC.

CDR3 protein: CASSEWGMGQGRDEQYF. CDR3 sequence (DNA): TGTGCCAGCAGTGAATGGGGTATGGGACAGGGGAGGGACGAGCAGTACTTC. The chain uses TRBV6-1 and TRBJ2-7; 10 bases line up with TRBD1. This CDR3 has 17 amino acids. Germline V gives CDR1 MNHNS, CDR2 SASEGT. Trimming at V came to 2 bases and at J to 5 bases, leaving 12 bases not matched to a gene.

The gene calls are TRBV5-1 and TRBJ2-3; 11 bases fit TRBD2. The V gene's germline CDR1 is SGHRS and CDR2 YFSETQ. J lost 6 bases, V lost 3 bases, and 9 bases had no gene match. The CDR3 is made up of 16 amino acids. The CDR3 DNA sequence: TGCGCCAGCAGCTCAAGACTAGCGGGGAATGCGGATACGCAGTATTTT. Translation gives CASSSRLAGNADTQYF.

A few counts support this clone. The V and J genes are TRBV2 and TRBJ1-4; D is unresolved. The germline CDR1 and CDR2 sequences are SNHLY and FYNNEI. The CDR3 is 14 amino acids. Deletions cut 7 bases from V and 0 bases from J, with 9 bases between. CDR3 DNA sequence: TGTGCCAGCATGTCACAGCCAACTAATGAAAAACTGTTTTTT. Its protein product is CASMSQPTNEKLFF.

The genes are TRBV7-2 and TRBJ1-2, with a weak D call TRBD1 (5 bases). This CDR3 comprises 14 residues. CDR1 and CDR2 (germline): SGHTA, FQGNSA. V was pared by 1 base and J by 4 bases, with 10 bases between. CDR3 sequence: CASSLGQTAYGYTF. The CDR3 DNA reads TGTGCCAGCAGCTTAGGGCAGACAGCCTATGGCTACACCTTC. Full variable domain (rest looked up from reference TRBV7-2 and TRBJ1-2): GAGVSQSPSNKVTEKGKDVELRCDPISGHTALYWYRQSLGQGLEFLIYFQGNSAPDKSGLPSDRFSAERTGGSVSTLTIQRTQQEDSAVYLCASSLGQTAYGYTFGSGTRLTVV.